This entry lists 9 T cell receptor beta chains sequenced from one sample in a study of molecular identifiers for immune sequencing clone quantification. TCRdb called the PCR reads again in MiXCR, with one record for every CDR3 protein. The data contain roughly 86,000 distinct CDR3 sequences, around 19% of them singletons. Material for sequencing was naive CD8+ T cells from blood, with Jurkat cell RNA spiked in. Subset indicated: FACS-sorted CD8+CD4-CCR7+CD45RA+ naive T cells. The receptors shown here come from a human donor in good health. Some libraries in this study had Jurkat cell RNA spiked in.

This clonotype came up many times. The chain carries TRBV7-9 and TRBJ1-2; TRBD1 aligns across 9 bases. This CDR3 has 13 amino acids. With V trimmed by 1 base and J by 8 bases, 2 bases remained unmatched. CDR1 SEHNR and CDR2 FQNEAQ come from the germline V gene (reference sequence). In DNA form, the CDR3 reads TGTGCCAGCAGCTTAGGACAGGGGGACGGCTACACCTTC. Translated: CASSLGQGDGYTF.

This clonotype was detected many times. This chain uses TRBV7-7 with TRBJ2-1; tentatively, D is TRBD1 (6 bases). V shed 5 bases and J shed 1 base, with 15 bases lying between them. The V gene's germline CDR1 is SSHAT and CDR2 FNYEAQ (reference sequence). This CDR3 has 16 amino acids. The CDR3 sequence is CASSPQDSSSYNEQFF. CDR3 bases: TGTGCCAGCAGCCCACAGGACAGCTCTTCCTACAATGAGCAGTTCTTC.

The chain employs TRBV5-1 and TRBJ1-1; D might be TRBD1 (5 bases). There are 14 residues in the CDR3. The germline V gene encodes CDR1 SGHRS and CDR2 YFSETQ. Trimming removed 2 bases from V and 5 bases from J, with 13 bases in between. The CDR3 protein is CASSLLQGETEAFF. For the CDR3, the DNA is TGCGCCAGCAGCTTATTGCAGGGTGAAACTGAAGCTTTCTTT.

This clonotype was observed once. This chain connects TRBV7-2 to TRBJ2-3, with TRBD2 matching over 11 bases. Per germline, CDR1 SGHTA and CDR2 FQGNSA. Unmatched junction bases numbered 6, after V lost 5 bases and J lost 2 bases. This CDR3 has 16 amino acids. CDR3 in amino acids: CASSEPLAGVTDTQYF. The CDR3 region has the DNA TGTGCCAGCAGCGAACCACTAGCGGGGGTCACAGATACGCAGTATTTT. Supplemented by reference TRBV7-2 and TRBJ2-3, the full variable domain reads GAGVSQSPSNKVTEKGKDVELRCDPISGHTALYWYRQSLGQGLEFLIYFQGNSAPDKSGLPSDRFSAERTGGSVSTLTIQRTQQEDSAVYLCASSEPLAGVTDTQYFGPGTRLTVL.

A word on this clonotype: A read error may be the cause here, since a much bigger clone is one base away. The chain links TRBV19 to TRBJ1-2; D is undetermined. The germline V gene has CDR1 LNHDA and CDR2 SQIVND (reference sequence). The CDR3 has 12 residues. The CDR3 spells CASSIWGSGYAF. The CDR3 bases are TGTGCCAGTAGTATATGGGGTAGTGGCTACGCCTTC.

In its sample, this clonotype was seen many times. The chain employs TRBV7-2 and TRBJ2-5; possible D gene TRBD2, 7 bases. The length of the CDR3 is 15 residues. Trimming took 1 base from V and 5 from J, leaving 14 bases between them. Germline lookup yields CDR1 SGHTA and CDR2 FQGNSA. The CDR3 region is CASSLDGGGWETQYF. In DNA, the CDR3 is TGTGCCAGCAGCTTAGATGGCGGGGGCTGGGAGACCCAGTACTTC.

This clonotype has at least ten counts. The chain links TRBV7-9 to TRBJ2-3, with 11 bases identical to TRBD2. The CDR3 is made up of 15 amino acids. The germline CDR1 and CDR2 sequences are SEHNR and FQNEAQ (reference sequence). V lost 5 bases and J lost 7; bases outside the gene matches: 8. This CDR3 reads CASSPPSGRSHTQYF. The CDR3 DNA is TGTGCCAGCAGCCCACCTAGCGGGAGGTCGCATACGCAGTATTTT.

This clonotype was found many times. V usage is TRBV4-1 and J usage is TRBJ1-1; a weak D match, TRBD1 (6 bases). The CDR3 is 17 residues long. V shed 0 bases and J shed 6 bases, with 20 bases lying between them. The V gene's germline CDR1 is MGHRA and CDR2 YSYEKL. For the CDR3, the DNA is TGCGCCAGCAGCCAAGATAGGGGGTTTGATGGCGAGCCTGAAGCTTTCTTT. Translated: CASSQDRGFDGEPEAFF.

The J gene is TRBJ2-2, the V gene TRBV3-1, with D unresolved. The V end lost 1 base, the J end lost 1 base, and 13 bases lay between the germline ends. This CDR3 has 17 residues. Germline V lookup: CDR1 LGHDT, CDR2 YNNKEL (reference sequence). As DNA, the CDR3 is TGTGCCAGCAGCCAAGCGTACGACACAGTGAACACCGGGGAGCTGTTTTTT. Its protein is CASSQAYDTVNTGELFF.